The subject of this entry is one T cell receptor beta chain. This clone's antigen is unknown. Base quality data are lacking; no much larger clone is found one base away. This entry comes from a study of sequential checkpoint blockade in melanoma (dated by TCRdb to between 2019 and 2020). About the study as a whole: Patients were randomized 1:1 to first-line nivolumab followed by ipilimumab (arm A) or ipilimumab followed by nivolumab (arm B). Both trial sequences were followed by maintenance nivolumab.

TCRbeta CDR3 regions were immunosequenced from genomic DNA with the immunoSEQ Assay. Genomic DNA was amplified by bias-controlled multiplex PCR before high-throughput sequencing. The published analysis was carried out like this. To quantify the absolute abundance of each unique TCRbeta CDR3 region, the sequences were collapsed and filtered. Clonality was defined as 1 minus Pielou's evenness and was calculated using productive rearrangements only. A previously published method was used to identify clones whose frequencies were significantly greater in on-treatment samples than in baseline samples. Drawn from immuneACCESS, this table holds only the in-frame rearrangements with V and J called that TCRdb kept. Clones are partly lost; checked studies trace under half to an unresolved V gene and leave the rest unexplained. The V and J calls and clone size are taken from that table; D and trimming were inferred from the DNA. Counted in this sample were 25,000 to 30,000 clones; over 80% of them appeared once. Clones ranked in the top ten supply about 17% of the sample.

The treatment or condition label, as the study defines it: randomized to nivolumab then ipilimumab (arm A) or the reverse (arm B). Prior DNA-damaging chemotherapy had not been received by any trial patient. Live CD3+CD8+ cells negative for CD19 and CD56 were sorted from thawed PBMCs on a FACS Aria II flow cytometer. CheckMate 064, a randomized, open-label phase II trial of sequential checkpoint blockade, was the source of the samples, all of which came from patients with melanoma. Peripheral blood mononuclear cells were obtained through leukapheresis, purified using Ficoll-Paque, and frozen in human serum containing approximately 10% DMSO. Purity of sorted blood CD3+CD8+ cells was verified at >98% immediately after sorting, followed by DNA extraction. Including cysteine and phenylalanine, the CDR3 has 16 amino acids. Just CDR3 DNA is preserved here, 48 bases in frame from base 1. CDR1 and CDR2 are drawn from the germline V gene: SGHRS, YFSETQ. Trimming costs V 5 bases and J 0 bases, and their ends lie 16 bases apart.

What the study reported, not specific to this receptor: The response-prediction model combining TCR metrics and mutation burden needs validation in larger, independent patient cohorts.

Sequencing was performed on CD8+ T cells sorted from blood (inferred from file names), taken from a patient given nivolumab and ipilimumab in sequence. The rearrangement combines TRBV5-1 with TRBJ2-3; the D gene lacks a confident call. This clonotype was sampled from a human donor with melanoma. The CDR3 protein sequence reads: CASSLSSGTSTDTQYF. In nucleotide form, the sequence is TGCGCCAGCAGTTTATCATCAGGTACTAGCACAGATACGCAGTATTTT.